This T cell receptor beta chain came from a study of T cells in Graves' hyperthyroidism and ophthalmopathy. Overall study context: Peripheral blood was collected at initial diagnosis, before any treatment.

Amplified TCR beta CDR3 regions derived from RNA transcripts. Researchers ran a first-round RT-PCR on the TCR CDR3 using the HTBI primer set. TCRdb re-analysed the multiplex PCR reads in MiXCR, keeping a single row per CDR3 protein. The sample includes 400,000 to 450,000 distinct CDR3 sequences, 14% to 15% of them seen just once. Whole-study results and caveats: In blood, most of the thyroid clonotypes expanded above 0.001 were also present.

This clonotype came up many times. Its antigen is not known. Looked up from germline, CDR1 is MNHNS and CDR2 is SASEGT. Between the trimmed V and J ends, which lost 6 bases and 3 bases, there was a span of 11 bases. The CDR3 length is 13 residues. The V gene is TRBV6-1, the J gene TRBJ1-2; D remains ambiguous. The receptor's source is a man aged 18 to 29 with Graves' ophthalmopathy. The sequencing sample was made of blood. This CDR3 is CASRKQDYYGYTF. The CDR3 nucleotides read TGTGCCAGCAGAAAACAAGACTACTATGGCTACACCTTC.